Listed here is a single T cell receptor beta chain. The data originate from a study of cytomegalovirus exposure and HLA in healthy donors. For the study at large: A previous analysis identified 95 million to 140 million unique TCR beta sequences derived from some 170 million T cells. As released early, the data held 70 million to 95 million unique TCRs from HLA-typed donors.

CDR1 MNHEY and CDR2 SMNVEV come from the germline V gene (reference sequence). V gave up 3 bases and J gave up 2 bases, with 11 bases separating them. This CDR3 spans 14 amino acids. The PCR made use of 60 Vbeta and 13 Jbeta primers. The method was immunoSEQ multiplex PCR; TCRdb's version includes in-frame clones alone and lacks a portion of them. The repertoire holds 200,000 to 250,000 clones, more than 70% seen once, with about 1.2% in the top ten. This donor's record omits CMV serostatus. This receptor was taken from a human donor in good health. The V gene is TRBV27, the J gene TRBJ2-7; D is possibly TRBD2 (6 bases). Sequenced input: PBMCs. The CDR3 here is CASSLGEATYEQYF. The CDR3 region has the DNA TGTGCCAGCAGTTTGGGGGAGGCCACCTACGAGCAGTACTTC.